The TCR beta chain under discussion was sequenced for a study of T-cell reconstitution after alpha-beta-depleted transplantation in children. Study outcomes and limitations: Several hundred expanded graft clones reportedly were the source of alpha-beta T cells about two months after transplant. One year after transplant, T-cell counts and diversity came mostly from newly produced T cells.

This clonotype was observed at least ten times. Its antigen is unknown. This CDR3 has 15 amino acids. The V and J ends lost 0 bases and 4 bases respectively, with 11 bases between them. CDR1 and CDR2 from the germline V gene are ENHRY and SYGVKD. For TCRbeta, the library was prepared with unique molecular identifiers. TCRdb re-derived calls from the PCR reads in MiXCR, one entry per CDR3 protein. The sample includes about 230,000 distinct CDR3 sequences, roughly 11% seen only once; the top ten take 28%. The sequence was collected from a child under two years old with acute myeloid leukemia, due to receive a stem cell transplant. This chain links TRBV10-3 with TRBJ2-3; D unresolved. The sequenced sample was PBMCs, obtained before TCRalphabeta/CD19-depleted stem cell transplant. The CDR3 loop reads CAISESTTYADTQYF. DNA of the CDR3: TGTGCCATCAGTGAGTCGACCACATATGCAGATACGCAGTATTTT.